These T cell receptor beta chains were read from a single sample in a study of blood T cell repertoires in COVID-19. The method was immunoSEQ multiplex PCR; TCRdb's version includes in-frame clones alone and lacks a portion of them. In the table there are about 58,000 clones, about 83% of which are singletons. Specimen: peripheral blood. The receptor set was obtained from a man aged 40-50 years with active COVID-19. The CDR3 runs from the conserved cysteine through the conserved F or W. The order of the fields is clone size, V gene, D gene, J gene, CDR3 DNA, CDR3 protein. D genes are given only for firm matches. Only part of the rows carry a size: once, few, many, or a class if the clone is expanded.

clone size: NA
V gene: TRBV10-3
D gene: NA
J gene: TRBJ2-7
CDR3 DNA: TGTGCCATCAGTGACCTCATAGTGGCGGGTCTCTACGAGCAGTACTTC
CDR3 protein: CAISDLIVAGLYEQYF

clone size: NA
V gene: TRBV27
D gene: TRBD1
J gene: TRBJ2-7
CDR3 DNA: TGTGCCAGCAGTCGGCATAGGGACAGCACCTACGAGCAGTACTTC
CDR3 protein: CASSRHRDSTYEQYF

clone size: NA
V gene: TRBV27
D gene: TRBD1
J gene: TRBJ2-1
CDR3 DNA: TGTGCCAGCAGTATGACAGGGCGGACCTACAATGAGCAGTTCTTC
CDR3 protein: CASSMTGRTYNEQFF

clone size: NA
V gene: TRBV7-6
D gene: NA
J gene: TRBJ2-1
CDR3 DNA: TGTGCCAGCAGCCCTCGGAGCGGGTCCTTTTACAATGAGCAGTTCTTC
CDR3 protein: CASSPRSGSFYNEQFF

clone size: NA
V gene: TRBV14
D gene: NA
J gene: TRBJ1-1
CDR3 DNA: TGTGCCAGCAGCCCGCAGGGCTACACTGAAGCTTTCTTT
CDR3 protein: CASSPQGYTEAFF

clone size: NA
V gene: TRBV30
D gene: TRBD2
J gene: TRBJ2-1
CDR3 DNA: TGTGCCTGGACTAGCGGGAGGTATGAGCAGTTCTTC
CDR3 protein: CAWTSGRYEQFF

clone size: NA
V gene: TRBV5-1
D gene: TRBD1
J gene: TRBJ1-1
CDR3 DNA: TGCGCCAGCAGCTTGGTTTCAGGGGGAAGAACTGAAGCTTTCTTT
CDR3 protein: CASSLVSGGRTEAFF

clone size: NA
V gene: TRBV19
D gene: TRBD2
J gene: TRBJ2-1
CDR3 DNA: TGTGCCAGTAGTATAGGATCCCCTACTATGGCGGGAGGCCCCAATGAGCAGTTCTTC
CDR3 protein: CASSIGSPTMAGGPNEQFF

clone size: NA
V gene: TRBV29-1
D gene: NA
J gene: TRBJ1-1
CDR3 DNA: TGCAGCGTTGAAGATCAGAGACAGGACGCTGAAGCTTTCTTT
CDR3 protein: CSVEDQRQDAEAFF

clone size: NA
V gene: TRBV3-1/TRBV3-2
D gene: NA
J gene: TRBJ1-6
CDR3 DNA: TGTGCCAGCAGCCAATCCAGGGGCGGTTCACCCCTCCACTTT
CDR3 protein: CASSQSRGGSPLHF

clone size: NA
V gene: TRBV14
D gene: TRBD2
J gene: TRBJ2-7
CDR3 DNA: TGTGCCAGCGCCTTGGGCGGGGGATCCTACGAGCAGTACTTC
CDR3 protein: CASALGGGSYEQYF

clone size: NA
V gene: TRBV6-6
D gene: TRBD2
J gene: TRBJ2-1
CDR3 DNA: TGTGCCAGCGCCACAATAGCGGGAGGGGGTAATGAGCAGTTCTTC
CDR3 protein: CASATIAGGGNEQFF

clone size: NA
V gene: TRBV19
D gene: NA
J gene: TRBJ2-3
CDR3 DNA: TGTGCCAGTAGTTCCCACAGGATAGATACGCAGTATTTT
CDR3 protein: CASSSHRIDTQYF

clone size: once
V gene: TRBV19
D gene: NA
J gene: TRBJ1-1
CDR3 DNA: TGTGCCAGTAGTATGAGGTTTAGTCGGACTGAAGCTTTCTTT
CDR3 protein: CASSMRFSRTEAFF

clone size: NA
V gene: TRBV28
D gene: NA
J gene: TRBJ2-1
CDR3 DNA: TGTGCCAGCAGTTTAGACTTCCGGCCATCAATGGGTGAGCAGTTCTTC
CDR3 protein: CASSLDFRPSMGEQFF

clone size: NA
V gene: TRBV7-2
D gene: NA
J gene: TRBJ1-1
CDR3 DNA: TGTGCCAGCAGCTTAGGGCACAGCAACACTGAAGCTTTCTTT
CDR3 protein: CASSLGHSNTEAFF

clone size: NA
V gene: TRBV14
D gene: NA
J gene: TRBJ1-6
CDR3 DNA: TGTGCCAGCAGCCGGACAGTAAATTCACCCCTCCACTTT
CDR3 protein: CASSRTVNSPLHF

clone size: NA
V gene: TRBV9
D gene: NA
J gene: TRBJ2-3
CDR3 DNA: TGTGCCAGCAGCCTCCAGGGGAGGGAGAGGGCAGATACGCAGTATTTT
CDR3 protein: CASSLQGRERADTQYF

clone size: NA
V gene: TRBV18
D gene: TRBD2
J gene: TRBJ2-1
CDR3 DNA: TGTGCCAGCACGGGGAGGACTAGCGGGCGAGATGAGCAGTTCTTC
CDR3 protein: CASTGRTSGRDEQFF

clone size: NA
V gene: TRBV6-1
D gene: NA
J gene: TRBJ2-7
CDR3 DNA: TGTGCCAGCAGTGAAGAGTCAGGAGGGGCCTACGAGCAGTACTTC
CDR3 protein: CASSEESGGAYEQYF

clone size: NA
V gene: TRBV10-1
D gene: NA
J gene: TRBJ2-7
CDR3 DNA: TGCGCCAGCAGTGGTTCTAGTGCGAGGGAGCAGTACTTC
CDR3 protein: CASSGSSAREQYF

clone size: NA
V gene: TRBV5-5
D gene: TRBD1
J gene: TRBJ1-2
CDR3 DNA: TGTGCCAGCAGCCTAGGGACAGGAATCTACACCTTC
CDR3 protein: CASSLGTGIYTF

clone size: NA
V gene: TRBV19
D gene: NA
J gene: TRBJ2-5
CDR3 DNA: TGTGCCAGTAGTATCAGTCAAACGGGGGAAGAGACCCAGTACTTC
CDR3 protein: CASSISQTGEETQYF

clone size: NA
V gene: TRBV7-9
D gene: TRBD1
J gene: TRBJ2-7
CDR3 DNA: TGTGCCAGCAGCTTAACAGGGGGCGCGTTGGACTACGAGCAGTACTTC
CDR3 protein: CASSLTGGALDYEQYF

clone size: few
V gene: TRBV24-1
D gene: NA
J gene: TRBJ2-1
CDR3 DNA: TGTGCCACCAGTGATTTACAGGGCAATGAGCAGTTCTTC
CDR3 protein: CATSDLQGNEQFF

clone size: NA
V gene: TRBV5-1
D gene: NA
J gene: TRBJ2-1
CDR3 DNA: TGCGCCAGCAGCCGTATTGAGGGACAAGGCAGTGGTAATGAGCAGTTCTTC
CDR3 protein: CASSRIEGQGSGNEQFF

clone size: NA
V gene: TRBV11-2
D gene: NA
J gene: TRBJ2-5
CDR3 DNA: TGTGCCAGCAGCTCCCGGGGTGGAGTAGGGGAGACCCAGTACTTC
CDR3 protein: CASSSRGGVGETQYF

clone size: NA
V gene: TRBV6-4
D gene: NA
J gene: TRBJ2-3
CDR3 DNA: TGTGCCAGCAGCCTAACGACTCTTAGCACAGATACGCAGTATTTT
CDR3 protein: CASSLTTLSTDTQYF

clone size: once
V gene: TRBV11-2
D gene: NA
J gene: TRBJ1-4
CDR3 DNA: TGTGCCAGCAGCCTCCGTGCCGAGCCTTATAATGAAAAACTGTTTTTT
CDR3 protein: CASSLRAEPYNEKLFF

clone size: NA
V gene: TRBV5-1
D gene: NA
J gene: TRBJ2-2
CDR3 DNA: TGCGCCAGCAGCTTGAGGGGCGGGACGGACGGGGAGCTGTTTTTT
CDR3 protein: CASSLRGGTDGELFF

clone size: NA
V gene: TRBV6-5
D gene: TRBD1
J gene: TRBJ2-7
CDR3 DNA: TGTGCCAGCAGTCCCTGGGACAGGGGCTACGAGCAGTACTTC
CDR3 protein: CASSPWDRGYEQYF

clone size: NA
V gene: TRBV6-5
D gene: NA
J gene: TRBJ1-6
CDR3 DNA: TGTGCCAGCAGTTACTCCAGGGCTACTAATTCACCCCTCCACTTT
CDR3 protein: CASSYSRATNSPLHF

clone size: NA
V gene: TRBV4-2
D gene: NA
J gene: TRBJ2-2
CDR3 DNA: TGTGCCAGCAGCCCTGGGGCCGACACCGGGGAGCTGTTTTTT
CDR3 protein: CASSPGADTGELFF

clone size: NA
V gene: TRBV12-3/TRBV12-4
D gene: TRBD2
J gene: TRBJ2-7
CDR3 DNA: TGTGCCAGCAGTCAAAGCGGGGCCTACGAGCAGTACTTC
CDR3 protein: CASSQSGAYEQYF

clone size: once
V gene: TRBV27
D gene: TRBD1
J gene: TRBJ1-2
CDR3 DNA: TGTGCCAGCAGTTTCCGGGACAGGGGGCCAAGGACCTTC
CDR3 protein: CASSFRDRGPRTF

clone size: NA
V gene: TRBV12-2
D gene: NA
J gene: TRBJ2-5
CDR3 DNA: TGTACCCAAGCGGCGCATGATACGGAAAAAAAACAAGAGACCCAGTACTTC
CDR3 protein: CTQAAHDTEKKQETQYF

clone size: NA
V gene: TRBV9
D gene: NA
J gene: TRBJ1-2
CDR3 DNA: TGTGCCAGCAGCCCCCGATGGGAGGGAGGCTATGGCTACACCTTC
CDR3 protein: CASSPRWEGGYGYTF

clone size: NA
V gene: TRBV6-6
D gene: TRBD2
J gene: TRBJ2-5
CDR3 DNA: TGTGCCAGCAGTCAGGGAGGGGAGACCCAGTACTTC
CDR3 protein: CASSQGGETQYF

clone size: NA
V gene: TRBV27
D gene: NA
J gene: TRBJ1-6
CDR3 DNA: TGTGCCAGCAAGTCAGGGAACTCCTATAATTCACCCCTCCACTTT
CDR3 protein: CASKSGNSYNSPLHF

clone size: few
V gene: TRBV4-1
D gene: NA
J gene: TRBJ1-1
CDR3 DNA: TGCGCCAGCAGCCAAGACCCCCGATACGGGGACACTGAAGCTTTCTTT
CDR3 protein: CASSQDPRYGDTEAFF

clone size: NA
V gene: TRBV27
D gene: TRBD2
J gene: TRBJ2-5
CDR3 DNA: TGTGCCAGCAGTACACTTAGCGGGGGTGACCAAGAGACCCAGTACTTC
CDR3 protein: CASSTLSGGDQETQYF

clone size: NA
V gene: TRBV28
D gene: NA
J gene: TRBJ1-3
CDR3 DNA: TGTGCCAGCCGAGAGTCGGGAAACACCATATATTTT
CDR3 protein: CASRESGNTIYF

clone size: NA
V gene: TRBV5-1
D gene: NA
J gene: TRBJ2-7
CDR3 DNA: TGCGCCAGCAGCCCCCGGTTTTCCGGGTACGAGCAGTACTTC
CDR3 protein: CASSPRFSGYEQYF

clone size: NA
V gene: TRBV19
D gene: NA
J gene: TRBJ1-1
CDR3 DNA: TGTGCCAGTACGTCCTCGGGTCGGGCTTTCTTT
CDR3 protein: CASTSSGRAFF